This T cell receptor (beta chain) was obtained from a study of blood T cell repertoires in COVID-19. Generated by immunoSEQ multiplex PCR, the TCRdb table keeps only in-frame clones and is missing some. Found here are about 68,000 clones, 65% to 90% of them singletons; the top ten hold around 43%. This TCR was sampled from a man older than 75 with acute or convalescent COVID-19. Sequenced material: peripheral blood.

CDR3 sequence reads: CASSFQHQRETQYF. The CDR3 DNA reads TGTGCCAGCAGCTTCCAGCACCAGAGGGAGACCCAGTACTTC. The chain joins TRBV11-2 to TRBJ2-5; D gene uncertain. CDR1 and CDR2 from the germline V gene are SGHAT and FQNNGV. The germline V and J ends were trimmed by 3 bases and 5 bases, with 13 bases remaining between them. CDR3 length: 14 residues.